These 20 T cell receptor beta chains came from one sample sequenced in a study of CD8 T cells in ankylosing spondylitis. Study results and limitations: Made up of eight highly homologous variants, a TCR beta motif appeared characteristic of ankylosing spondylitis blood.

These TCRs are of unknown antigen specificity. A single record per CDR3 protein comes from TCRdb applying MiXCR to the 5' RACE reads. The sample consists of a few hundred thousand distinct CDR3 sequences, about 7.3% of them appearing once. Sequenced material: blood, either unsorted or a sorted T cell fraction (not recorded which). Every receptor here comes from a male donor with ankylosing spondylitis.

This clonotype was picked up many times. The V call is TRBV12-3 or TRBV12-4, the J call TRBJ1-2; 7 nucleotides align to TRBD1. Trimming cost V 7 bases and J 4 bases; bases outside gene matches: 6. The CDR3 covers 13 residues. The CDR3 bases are TGTGCCAGCACTCCGGACAGGATCTATGGCTACACCTTC. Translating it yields CASTPDRIYGYTF.

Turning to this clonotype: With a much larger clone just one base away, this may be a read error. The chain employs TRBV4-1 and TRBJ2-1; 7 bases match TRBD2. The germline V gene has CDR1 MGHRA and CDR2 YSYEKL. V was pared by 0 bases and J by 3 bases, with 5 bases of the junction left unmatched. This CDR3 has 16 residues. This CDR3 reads CASSQDPASGYNEQFF. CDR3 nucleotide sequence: TGCGCCAGCAGCCAAGATCCCGCTAGCGGCTACAATGAGCAGTTCTTC.

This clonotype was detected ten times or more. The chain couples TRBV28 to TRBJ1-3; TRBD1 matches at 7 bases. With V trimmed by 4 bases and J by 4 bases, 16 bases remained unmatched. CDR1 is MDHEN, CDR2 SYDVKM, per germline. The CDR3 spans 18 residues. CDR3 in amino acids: CASSSPTPTGPGGNTIYF. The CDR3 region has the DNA TGTGCCAGCAGTTCACCAACACCGACAGGGCCGGGGGGAAACACCATATATTTT.

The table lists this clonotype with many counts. CDR3 bases: TGCAGCGTTGTCCAGGGGGCCCCTAACTATGGCTACACCTTC. This translates into CSVVQGAPNYGYTF. The chain is built from TRBV29-1 and TRBJ1-2; TRBD1 matches 8 bases. This CDR3 region has 14 residues. After removal of 4 bases from V and 0 bases from J, the junction contained 4 bases not matched to a gene. Germline CDR1 SQVTM, CDR2 ANQGSEA.

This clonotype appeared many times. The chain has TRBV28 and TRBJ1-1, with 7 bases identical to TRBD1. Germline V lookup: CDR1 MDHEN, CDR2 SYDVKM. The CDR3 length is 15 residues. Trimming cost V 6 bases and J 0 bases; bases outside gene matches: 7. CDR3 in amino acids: CASRDRDRMNTEAFF. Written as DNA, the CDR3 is TGTGCCAGCAGGGACCGGGACAGAATGAACACTGAAGCTTTCTTT.

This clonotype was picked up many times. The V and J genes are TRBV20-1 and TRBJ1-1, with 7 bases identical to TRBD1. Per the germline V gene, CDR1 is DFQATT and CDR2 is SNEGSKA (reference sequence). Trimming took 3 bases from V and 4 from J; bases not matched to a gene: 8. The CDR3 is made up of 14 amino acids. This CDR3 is CSASDLPGGTEAFF. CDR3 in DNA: TGCAGTGCTAGTGACCTCCCAGGGGGCACTGAAGCTTTCTTT.

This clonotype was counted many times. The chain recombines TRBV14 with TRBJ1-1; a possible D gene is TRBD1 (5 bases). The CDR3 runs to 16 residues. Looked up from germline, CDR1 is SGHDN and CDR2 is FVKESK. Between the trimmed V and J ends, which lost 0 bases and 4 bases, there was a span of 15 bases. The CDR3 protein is CASSQDRAGGATEAFF. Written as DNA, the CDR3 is TGTGCCAGCAGCCAAGATCGAGCCGGAGGGGCCACTGAAGCTTTCTTT.

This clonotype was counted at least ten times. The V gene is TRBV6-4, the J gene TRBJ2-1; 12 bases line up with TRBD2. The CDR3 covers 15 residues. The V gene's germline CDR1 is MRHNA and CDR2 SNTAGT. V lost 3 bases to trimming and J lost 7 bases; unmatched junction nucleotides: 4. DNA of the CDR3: TGTGCCAGCAGTGAGACTAGCGGGAGCGAAAATGAGCAGTTCTTC. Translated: CASSETSGSENEQFF.

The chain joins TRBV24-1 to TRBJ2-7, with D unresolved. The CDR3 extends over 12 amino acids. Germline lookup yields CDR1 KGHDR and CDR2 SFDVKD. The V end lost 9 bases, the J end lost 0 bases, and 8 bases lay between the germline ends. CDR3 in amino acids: CATYSVSYEQYF. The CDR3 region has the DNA TGTGCCACCTACAGCGTCTCCTACGAGCAGTACTTC.

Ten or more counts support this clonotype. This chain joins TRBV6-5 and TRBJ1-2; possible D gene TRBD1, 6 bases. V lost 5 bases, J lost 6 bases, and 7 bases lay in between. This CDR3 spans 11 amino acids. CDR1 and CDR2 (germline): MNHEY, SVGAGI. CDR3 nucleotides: TGTGCCAGCAGTCCAGGGGATGGCTACACCTTC. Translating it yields CASSPGDGYTF.

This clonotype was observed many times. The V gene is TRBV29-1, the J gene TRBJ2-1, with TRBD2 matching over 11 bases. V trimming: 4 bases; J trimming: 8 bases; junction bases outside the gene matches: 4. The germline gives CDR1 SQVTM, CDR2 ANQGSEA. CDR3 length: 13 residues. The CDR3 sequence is CSVVSGRGHEQFF. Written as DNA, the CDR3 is TGCAGCGTTGTTAGCGGGAGGGGCCATGAGCAGTTCTTC.

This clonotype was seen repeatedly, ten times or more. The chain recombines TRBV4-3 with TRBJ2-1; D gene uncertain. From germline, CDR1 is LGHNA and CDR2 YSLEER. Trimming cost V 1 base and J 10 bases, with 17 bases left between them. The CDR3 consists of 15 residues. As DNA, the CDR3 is TGCGCCAGCAGCCAAGTGGTGGCCCAGCAATGGGAGCAGTTCTTC. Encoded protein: CASSQVVAQQWEQFF.

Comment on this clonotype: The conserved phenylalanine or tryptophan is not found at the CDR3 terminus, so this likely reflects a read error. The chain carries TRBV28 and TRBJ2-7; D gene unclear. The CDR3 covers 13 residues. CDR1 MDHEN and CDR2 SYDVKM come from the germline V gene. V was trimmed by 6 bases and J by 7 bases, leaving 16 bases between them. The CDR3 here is CASRQLGMEEQYS. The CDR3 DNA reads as TGTGCCAGCAGGCAGTTAGGGATGGAGGAGCAGTACTCC.

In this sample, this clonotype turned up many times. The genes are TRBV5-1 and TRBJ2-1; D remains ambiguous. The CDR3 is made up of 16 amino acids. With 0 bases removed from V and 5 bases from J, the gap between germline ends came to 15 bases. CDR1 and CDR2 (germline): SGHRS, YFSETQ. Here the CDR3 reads CASSLAWGRVDNEQFF. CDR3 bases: TGCGCCAGCAGCTTGGCCTGGGGAAGGGTGGACAATGAGCAGTTCTTC.

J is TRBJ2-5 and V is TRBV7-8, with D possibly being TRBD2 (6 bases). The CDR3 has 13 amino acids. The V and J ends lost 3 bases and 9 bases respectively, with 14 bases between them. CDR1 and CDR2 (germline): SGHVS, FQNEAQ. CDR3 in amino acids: CASSFGPTGAQYF. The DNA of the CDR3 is TGTGCCAGCAGCTTCGGACCGACGGGGGCCCAGTACTTC.

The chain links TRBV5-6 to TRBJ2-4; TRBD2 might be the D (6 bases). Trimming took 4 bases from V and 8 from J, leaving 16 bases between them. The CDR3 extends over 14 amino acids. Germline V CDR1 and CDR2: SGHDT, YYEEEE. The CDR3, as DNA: TGTGCCAGCAGCCCTAACGCGGGGTCGGACATTCAGTACTTC. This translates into CASSPNAGSDIQYF. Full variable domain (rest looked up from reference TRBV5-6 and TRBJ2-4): DAGVTQSPTHLIKTRGQQVTLRCSPKSGHDTVSWYQQALGQGPQFIFQYYEEEERQRGNFPDRFSGHQFPNYSSELNVNALLLGDSALYLCASSPNAGSDIQYFGAGTRLSVL.

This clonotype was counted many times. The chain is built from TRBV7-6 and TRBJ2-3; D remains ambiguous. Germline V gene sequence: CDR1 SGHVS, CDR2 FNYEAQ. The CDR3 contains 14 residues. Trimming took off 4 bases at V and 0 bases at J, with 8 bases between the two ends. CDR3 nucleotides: TGTGCCAGCAGCTCCTCGACCAGCACAGATACGCAGTATTTT. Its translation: CASSSSTSTDTQYF.

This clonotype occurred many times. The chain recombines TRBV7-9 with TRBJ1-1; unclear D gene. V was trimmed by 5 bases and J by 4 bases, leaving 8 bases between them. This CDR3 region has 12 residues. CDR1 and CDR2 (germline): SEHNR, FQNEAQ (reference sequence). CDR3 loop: CASSPSSTEAFF. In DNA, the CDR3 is TGTGCCAGCAGCCCGTCGAGCACTGAAGCTTTCTTT.

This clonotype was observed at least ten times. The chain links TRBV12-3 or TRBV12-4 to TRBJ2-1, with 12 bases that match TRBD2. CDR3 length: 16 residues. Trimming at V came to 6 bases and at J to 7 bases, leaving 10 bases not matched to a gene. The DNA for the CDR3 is TGTGCCAGCAGGTTATCTAGCGGGGGGGCCGGTAATGAGCAGTTCTTC. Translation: CASRLSSGGAGNEQFF.

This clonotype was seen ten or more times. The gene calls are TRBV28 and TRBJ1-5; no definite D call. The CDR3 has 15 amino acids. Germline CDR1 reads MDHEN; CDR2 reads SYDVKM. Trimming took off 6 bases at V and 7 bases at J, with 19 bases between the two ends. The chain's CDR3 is CASSPSSGFWQPQHF. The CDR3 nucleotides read TGTGCCAGCAGCCCCTCTTCGGGGTTCTGGCAGCCCCAGCATTTT.